One sample yielded the 25 T cell receptor beta chains listed below, sequenced in a study of CD8 T cells in Susac syndrome. RNA in amounts of 0.5 to 1 ug was reverse transcribed with random hexamers. MiXCR was run by TCRdb on the immunoSEQ multiplex PCR reads, yielding one entry per CDR3 protein. The sample records roughly 75,000 distinct CDR3 sequences, 85% to 95% being singletons. The material sequenced was CD4+ T cells from PBMCs. Every receptor here comes from a human donor with Susac syndrome.

CDR3: CATSAHYHSYEQYF. CDR3 in DNA: TGTGCCACCAGCGCGCACTATCACTCCTACGAGCAGTACTTC. The chain has TRBV15 and TRBJ2-7; D not resolved. The CDR3 is made up of 14 amino acids. Trimming stripped 5 bases from V and 0 bases from J, with 11 bases between. Germline CDR1 and CDR2: LNHNV and YYDKDF (reference sequence).

This clonotype was recorded only once. The chain is built from TRBV24-1 and TRBJ2-2; D call uncertain. The CDR3 is 16 amino acids. The V gene lost 0 bases and the J gene lost 0 bases, with 7 bases spanning the gap. Germline lookup yields CDR1 KGHDR and CDR2 SFDVKD. The CDR3 loop reads CATSDLLTANTGELFF. The CDR3 DNA reads TGTGCCACCAGTGATTTGCTGACGGCGAACACCGGGGAGCTGTTTTTT.

The chain joins TRBV7-2 to TRBJ2-3; 8 bases fit TRBD2. Unmatched junction bases numbered 7, after V lost 5 bases and J lost 0 bases. The CDR3 contains 16 residues. In germline, CDR1 is SGHTA, CDR2 FQGNSA. This CDR3 is CASSRRGAASTDTQYF. CDR3 sequence (DNA): TGTGCCAGCAGCCGGCGGGGGGCTGCTAGCACAGATACGCAGTATTTT.

V is TRBV6-5 and J is TRBJ1-4; 7 nucleotides match TRBD1. Germline V gives CDR1 MNHEY, CDR2 SVGAGI. The CDR3 runs 13 residues. Losses at the gene ends were 11 bases for V and 10 bases for J; bases not matched to a gene: 13. The DNA for the CDR3 is TGTGCCGCGGGAGAGGGGGCGAGTAGAAAACTGTTTTTT. This gives the protein CAAGEGASRKLFF.

The V call is TRBV28, the J call TRBJ1-1; 10 positions match TRBD1. The trim removed 1 base at V and 3 bases at J, leaving 11 bases unmatched. The germline gives CDR1 MDHEN, CDR2 SYDVKM. CDR3 length equals 18 residues. The chain's CDR3 is CASSLFGAWDRGDTEAFF. The CDR3 coding sequence is TGTGCCAGCAGTTTATTCGGAGCTTGGGACAGGGGAGACACTGAAGCTTTCTTT.

The chain recombines TRBV20-1 with TRBJ1-2; D is ambiguous. V dropped 2 bases and J dropped 7 bases, with 8 bases sitting between them. Germline V gene sequence: CDR1 DFQATT, CDR2 SNEGSKA (reference sequence). The length of the CDR3 is 11 residues. The CDR3 sequence: CSARSGFGYTF. As DNA, the CDR3 is TGCAGTGCTAGATCAGGCTTTGGCTACACCTTC.

The gene calls are TRBV19 and TRBJ2-1; tentative D call: TRBD2 (5 bases). Germline V gene lookup returns CDR1 LNHDA and CDR2 SQIVND (reference sequence). There are 14 residues in the CDR3. Deletions cut 1 base from V and 7 bases from J, with 11 bases between. DNA of the CDR3: TGTGCCAGTAGTATAGTACTAGATAGGAATGAGCAGTTCTTC. Translated, it gives CASSIVLDRNEQFF.

V and J are TRBV12-3 or TRBV12-4 and TRBJ1-6; TRBD1 agrees at 9 bases. J lost 8 bases, V lost 3 bases, and 2 bases had no gene match. CDR3 length: 14 amino acids. The CDR3 sequence: CASSFRDRDSPLHF. In nucleotides, the CDR3 is TGTGCCAGCAGTTTTCGGGACAGGGATTCACCCCTCCACTTT.

The chain links TRBV20-1 to TRBJ1-1; TRBD1 aligns across 7 bases. This CDR3 region has 14 residues. Trimming removed 6 bases from V and 5 bases from J; junction bases left unmatched: 12. Germline-derived CDR1 and CDR2 are DFQATT and SNEGSKA (reference sequence). CDR3 in DNA: TGCAGTGCCGGTCGCGACAGGGCGAGGACTGAAGCTTTCTTT. Translated: CSAGRDRARTEAFF.

The V and J genes are TRBV28 and TRBJ2-7, with D possibly TRBD2 on 7 matching bases. The CDR3 length is 15 residues. Trimming took 4 bases from V and 7 from J, leaving 20 bases between them. The germline V gene has CDR1 MDHEN and CDR2 SYDVKM. CDR3 amino acids: CASSSGGQALGEQYF. The CDR3 DNA sequence: TGTGCCAGCAGTTCGGGGGGACAAGCTCTGGGGGAGCAGTACTTC.

The gene calls are TRBV7-2 and TRBJ2-1; 12 bases match TRBD1. CDR3 length: 15 amino acids. Germline V gene data show CDR1 as SGHTA and CDR2 as FQGNSA. Losses at the gene ends were 5 bases for V and 8 bases for J; bases not matched to a gene: 7. The CDR3 reads CASSITRDRGHEQFF. The CDR3 DNA reads TGTGCCAGCAGCATAACCCGGGACAGGGGGCATGAGCAGTTCTTC.

J is TRBJ1-2 and V is TRBV7-8, with a tentative D call TRBD1 (5 bases). The ends were cut back, 5 bases at V and 6 bases at J, with 10 bases in the middle. CDR1 and CDR2 (germline): SGHVS, FQNEAQ. CDR3 length: 12 residues. This CDR3 is CASSRARDGYTF. The CDR3 bases are TGTGCCAGCAGCCGGGCCAGGGATGGCTACACCTTC.

The rearrangement uses TRBV3-1 and TRBJ1-1, with D hard to call. The CDR3 has 15 residues. Trimming took 4 bases from V and 11 from J, leaving 23 bases between them. CDR1 and CDR2 (germline): LGHDT, YNNKEL (reference sequence). CDR3 coding DNA: TGTGCCAGCAGCCCCGGGTCCAACGGACGTATTGGGGCTTTCTTT. Amino acids: CASSPGSNGRIGAFF. Using reference TRBV3-1 and TRBJ1-1 for the parts outside the CDR3, the full variable domain is DTAVSQTPKYLVTQMGNDKSIKCEQNLGHDTMYWYKQDSKKFLKIMFSYNNKELIINETVPNRFSPKSPDKAHLNLHINSLELGDSAVYFCASSPGSNGRIGAFFGQGTRLTVV.

The chain uses TRBV19 and TRBJ1-1, with 8 positions matching TRBD1. CDR3 length: 14 amino acids. Unmatched junction bases numbered 9, after V lost 5 bases and J lost 7 bases. Germline CDR1 reads LNHDA; CDR2 reads SQIVND (reference sequence). The CDR3, as DNA: TGTGCCAGTAGTCCCACGGACAGGGCGGGTGAAGCTTTCTTT. Protein product: CASSPTDRAGEAFF.

The chain has TRBV6-2 or TRBV6-3 and TRBJ2-2; D assignment may be TRBD1 or TRBD2 (6 bases each). Trimming stripped 9 bases from V and 7 bases from J, with 24 bases between. This CDR3 contains 16 residues. Germline assignment: CDR1 MNHEY and CDR2 SVGEGT. The CDR3 DNA reads as TGTGCCAGTCGACCCTCCAGGGGACTCCCGGGCGGGGAGCTGTTTTTT. Translating it yields CASRPSRGLPGGELFF.

The chain links TRBV25-1 to TRBJ1-1; the match to TRBD1 covers 7 bases. The V segment lost 6 bases and the J segment 1 base; nucleotides outside the gene matches: 8. Germline assignment: CDR1 MGHDK and CDR2 SYGVNS. The CDR3 sequence is 15 residues long. CDR3: CASSPQGYGNTEAFF. The CDR3 nucleotides read TGTGCCAGCAGCCCACAGGGGTACGGGAACACTGAAGCTTTCTTT.

V gene TRBV5-1 combines with J gene TRBJ1-1; D possibly corresponds to TRBD1 (5 bases). The CDR3 extends over 15 amino acids. The V end was cut by 1 base, the J end by 1 base, with 11 bases between. Germline-derived CDR1 and CDR2 are SGHRS and YFSETQ. CDR3 region: CASSLWGRWNTEAFF. CDR3 DNA sequence: TGCGCCAGCAGCTTGTGGGGCAGGTGGAACACTGAAGCTTTCTTT.

The chain carries TRBV6-2 or TRBV6-3 and TRBJ2-2; 8 positions match TRBD1. V shed 2 bases, J shed 1 base, and the junction held 0 bases outside the gene matches. CDR1 MNHEY and CDR2 SVGEGT come from the germline V gene. The CDR3 is made up of 15 amino acids. The CDR3: CASSYGTGNTGELFF. CDR3 DNA: TGTGCCAGCAGTTACGGGACAGGGAACACCGGGGAGCTGTTTTTT.

The chain combines TRBV5-4 with TRBJ2-7; 8 nucleotides match TRBD1. The CDR3 has 18 amino acids. Germline-derived CDR1 and CDR2 are SGHNT and YYREEE (reference sequence). With 3 bases clipped from V and 6 bases from J, the junction kept 20 bases outside the gene matches. The CDR3 DNA follows: TGTGCCAGCAGCTCGTCCCGGGACAGGCCCAGGATGGGTGGCGAGCAGTACTTC. It codes for CASSSSRDRPRMGGEQYF.

The V and J genes are TRBV30 and TRBJ1-1; tentative D call: TRBD1 (5 bases). The CDR3 is made up of 13 amino acids. V was trimmed by 3 bases and J by 1 base, leaving 9 bases between them. Germline V gene lookup returns CDR1 GTSNPN and CDR2 SVGIG (reference sequence). The CDR3 nucleotides are TGTGCCTGGAGGGTCGACAGGAACACTGAAGCTTTCTTT. It yields the protein CAWRVDRNTEAFF.

The chain employs TRBV7-2 and TRBJ2-2; D ambiguous. V dropped 3 bases and J dropped 5 bases, with 7 bases sitting between them. This CDR3 spans 13 amino acids. The V gene's germline CDR1 is SGHTA and CDR2 FQGNSA. CDR3 protein: CASSFKGTGELFF. The CDR3 DNA is TGTGCCAGCAGCTTTAAGGGAACCGGGGAGCTGTTTTTT.

The chain employs TRBV19 and TRBJ1-1, with D possibly matching TRBD1 (5 bases). CDR1 and CDR2 (germline): LNHDA, SQIVND (reference sequence). This CDR3 is 15 amino acids long. The ends were cut back, 9 bases at V and 1 base at J, with 18 bases in the middle. DNA for the CDR3: TGTGCCAGCTTATCCCACCATAGGGGGAACACTGAAGCTTTCTTT. Protein sequence: CASLSHHRGNTEAFF.

The V and J genes are TRBV5-1 and TRBJ1-2; 10 nucleotides match TRBD1. CDR3 size: 17 residues. J lost 6 bases, V lost 1 base, and 12 bases had no gene match. In germline, CDR1 is SGHRS, CDR2 YFSETQ. The CDR3 sequence: CASSLRATGGTADGYTF. The CDR3 DNA is TGCGCCAGCAGCTTGCGGGCGACAGGGGGCACAGCGGATGGCTACACCTTC. The complete variable domain, with remaining parts taken from reference TRBV5-1 and TRBJ1-2, reads KAGVTQTPRYLIKTRGQQVTLSCSPISGHRSVSWYQQTPGQGLQFLFEYFSETQRNKGNFPGRFSGRQFSNSRSEMNVSTLELGDSALYLCASSLRATGGTADGYTFGSGTRLTVV.

This chain links TRBV5-1 with TRBJ2-6; possibly TRBD2 for D (6 bases). The germline CDR1 and CDR2 sequences are SGHRS and YFSETQ. V was trimmed by 1 base and J by 0 bases, leaving 17 bases between them. The CDR3 spans 19 residues. CDR3 sequence: CASSLTPGVLSSGANVLTF. Written as DNA, the CDR3 is TGCGCCAGCAGCTTGACACCGGGAGTTCTTAGCTCTGGGGCCAACGTCCTGACTTTC. Looking up the rest from reference TRBV5-1 and TRBJ2-6 gives the full variable domain: KAGVTQTPRYLIKTRGQQVTLSCSPISGHRSVSWYQQTPGQGLQFLFEYFSETQRNKGNFPGRFSGRQFSNSRSEMNVSTLELGDSALYLCASSLTPGVLSSGANVLTFGAGSRLTVL.

The V and J genes are TRBV18 and TRBJ2-1; a weak D match, TRBD1 (5 bases). The CDR3 sequence is 16 residues long. Germline loops: CDR1 KGHSH, CDR2 LQKENI. The V and J ends lost 3 bases and 0 bases respectively, with 12 bases between them. CDR3 nucleotide sequence: TGTGCCAGCTCACCGGGATGGGGCTACTCCTACAATGAGCAGTTCTTC. It encodes CASSPGWGYSYNEQFF.